This TCR beta chain was retrieved from a study of regulatory T cells in long-lasting Graves disease. Findings of the study overall: Persistent patients shared more public clonotypes (2,741) than newly diagnosed patients (approximately 1,000).

In this sample, this clonotype turned up a few times. Its target is unknown. Germline V lookup: CDR1 GTSNPN, CDR2 SVGIG (reference sequence). The CDR3 covers 15 residues. Germline trimming cut 3 bases from V and 2 bases from J; bases unmatched to any gene: 3. Building of the TCR beta libraries involved iRepertoire HTBI primers and Arm-PCR of CDR3 regions. TCRdb recomputed calls from the multiplex PCR reads with MiXCR, one row per CDR3 protein. The table includes about 470,000 distinct CDR3 sequences, 15% detected once. Time point noted: newly diagnosed GD, antithyroid drugs for less than 3 months. RNA from PBMCs was the source of the TCR library. A peripheral blood sample, 8.5 to 9 milliliters in volume, was drawn into EDTA tubes. This sample was shared with a second study, whose subject was T cells in Graves' hyperthyroidism and ophthalmopathy. That work contributes: HTBI primers drove first-round RT-PCR of the TCR CDR3.

The receptor comes from a woman in her 30s with Graves disease. The chain links TRBV30 to TRBJ2-3, with 12 bases fitting TRBD2. The starting material was peripheral blood mononuclear cells (PBMCs), obtained at new diagnosis, from a patient treated with antithyroid drugs. The CDR3 DNA reads TGTGCCTGGAGAAGACTAGCGGGAGACACAGATACGCAGTATTTT. It is translated as CAWRRLAGDTDTQYF.